This is a list of T cell receptor beta chains from one sample in a study of Ad26.COV2.S vaccination and SARS-CoV-2 variants. Only in-frame clones appear in the TCRdb table, and some are missing; sequencing was by immunoSEQ multiplex PCR. The table includes hundreds of thousands of clones, roughly 87% detected once. This specimen consisted of peripheral blood, obtained in a trial of Ad26.COV2.S vaccine versus placebo. Receptors originate from a person between 18 and 65 years old who received the Ad26.COV2.S COVID-19 vaccine or a placebo. Each CDR3 is given with its conserved first and last residue.

TRBV5-4	TRBJ2-5	CASSLLAEDAETQYF
TRBV4-2	TRBJ1-5	CASSQDIAEYQPQHF
TRBV14	TRBJ2-5	CASSQDLRRWETQYF
TRBV11-2	TRBJ2-3	CASSSSRGNAQYF
TRBV5-1	TRBJ2-5	CASSLGDRGMETQYF
TRBV13	TRBJ1-1	CASSEAGGSAEAFF
TRBV5-4	TRBJ1-2	CASSLVADYGYTF
TRBV2	TRBJ2-3	CASTSGGVQADTQYF
TRBV10-3	TRBJ2-1	CAISPGLAGANYNEQFF
TRBV11-1	TRBJ2-7	CASTPGGGEQYF
TRBV19	TRBJ1-2	CASSISSAGGRGYTF
TRBV18	TRBJ1-6	CASSPARHSLPDSPLHF
TRBV6-1	TRBJ2-5	CASSEYRAPQTQYF
TRBV11-3	TRBJ1-1	CASSSRTGENTEAFF
TRBV2	TRBJ1-4	CASTSDRGSEKLFF
TRBV7-2	TRBJ1-5	CASSLGSGQPQHF
TRBV9	TRBJ2-1	CASSVSTSGSDEQFF
TRBV20-1	TRBJ1-1	CSARAVAEAFF
TRBV18	TRBJ1-2	CASSPSWQEIYGYTF
TRBV12-3/TRBV12-4	TRBJ2-2	CAIGQSYTGELFF
TRBV11-2	TRBJ1-2	CASSLRVGQGETKCYTF
TRBV7-9	TRBJ1-1	CASSLAGTGGKAFF
TRBV27	TRBJ2-3	CASSLGPGPTDTQYF
TRBV15	TRBJ2-6	CATSRDPVSSGANVLTF
TRBV2	TRBJ2-7	CATGPSYEQYF
TRBV7-9	TRBJ1-4	CASSSRTGTANEKLFF